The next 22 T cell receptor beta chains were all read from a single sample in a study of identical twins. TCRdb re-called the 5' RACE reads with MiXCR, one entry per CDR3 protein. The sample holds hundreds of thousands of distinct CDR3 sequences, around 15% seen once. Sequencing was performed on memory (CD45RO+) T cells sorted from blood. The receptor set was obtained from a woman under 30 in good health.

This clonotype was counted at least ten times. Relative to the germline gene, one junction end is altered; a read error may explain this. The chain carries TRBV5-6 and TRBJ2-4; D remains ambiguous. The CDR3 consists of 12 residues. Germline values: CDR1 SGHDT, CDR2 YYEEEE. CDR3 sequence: CASSLSGNIQYF. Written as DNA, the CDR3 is TGCGCCAGCAGCTTGTCAGGAAACATTCAGTACTTC.

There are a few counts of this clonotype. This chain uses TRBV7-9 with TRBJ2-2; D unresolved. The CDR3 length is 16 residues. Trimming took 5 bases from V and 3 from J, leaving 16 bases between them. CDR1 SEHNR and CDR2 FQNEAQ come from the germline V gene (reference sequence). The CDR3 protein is CASSPRYQVDTGELFF. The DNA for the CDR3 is TGTGCCAGCAGCCCACGATACCAAGTAGACACCGGGGAGCTGTTTTTT.

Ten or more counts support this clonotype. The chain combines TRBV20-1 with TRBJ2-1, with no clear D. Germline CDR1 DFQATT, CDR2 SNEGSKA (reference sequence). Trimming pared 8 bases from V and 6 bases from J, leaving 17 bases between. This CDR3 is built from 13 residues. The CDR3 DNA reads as TGCAGTCTGGCGATAACAGCAACCAATGAGCAGTTCTTC. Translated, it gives CSLAITATNEQFF.

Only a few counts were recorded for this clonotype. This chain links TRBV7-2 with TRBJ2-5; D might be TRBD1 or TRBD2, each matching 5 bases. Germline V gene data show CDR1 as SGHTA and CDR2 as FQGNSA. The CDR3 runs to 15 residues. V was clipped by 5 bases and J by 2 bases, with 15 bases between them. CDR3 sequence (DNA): TGTGCCAGCAGCGCCGGGGCCGTAGGGCAAGAGACCCAGTACTTC. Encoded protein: CASSAGAVGQETQYF. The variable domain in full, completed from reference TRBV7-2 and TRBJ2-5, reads GAGVSQSPSNKVTEKGKDVELRCDPISGHTALYWYRQSLGQGLEFLIYFQGNSAPDKSGLPSDRFSAERTGGSVSTLTIQRTQQEDSAVYLCASSAGAVGQETQYFGPGTRLLVL.

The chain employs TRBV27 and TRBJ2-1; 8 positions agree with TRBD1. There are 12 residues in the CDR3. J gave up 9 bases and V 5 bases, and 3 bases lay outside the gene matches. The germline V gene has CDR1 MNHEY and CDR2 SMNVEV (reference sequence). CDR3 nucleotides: TGTGCCAGCAGTCGGACAGGGATTGAGCAGTTCTTC. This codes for CASSRTGIEQFF.

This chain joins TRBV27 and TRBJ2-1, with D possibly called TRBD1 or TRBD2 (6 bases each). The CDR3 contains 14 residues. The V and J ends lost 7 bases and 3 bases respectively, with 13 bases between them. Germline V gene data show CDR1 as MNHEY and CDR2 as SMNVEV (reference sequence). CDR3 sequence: CASTLGGYYNEQFF. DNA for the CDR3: TGTGCCAGCACTTTGGGGGGCTACTACAATGAGCAGTTCTTC.

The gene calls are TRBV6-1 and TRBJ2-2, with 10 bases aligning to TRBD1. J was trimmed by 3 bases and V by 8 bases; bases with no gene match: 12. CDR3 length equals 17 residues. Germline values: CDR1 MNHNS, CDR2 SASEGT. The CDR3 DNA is TGTGCCAGCCACTCCGACAGGGGGCACGTGGACACCGGGGAGCTGTTTTTT. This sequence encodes CASHSDRGHVDTGELFF.

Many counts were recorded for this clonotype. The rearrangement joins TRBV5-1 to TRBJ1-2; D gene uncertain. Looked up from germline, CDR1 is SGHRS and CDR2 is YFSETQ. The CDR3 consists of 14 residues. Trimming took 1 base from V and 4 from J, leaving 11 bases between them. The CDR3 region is CASSLNPTLYGYTF. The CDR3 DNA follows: TGCGCCAGCAGCTTGAATCCAACTCTCTATGGCTACACCTTC.

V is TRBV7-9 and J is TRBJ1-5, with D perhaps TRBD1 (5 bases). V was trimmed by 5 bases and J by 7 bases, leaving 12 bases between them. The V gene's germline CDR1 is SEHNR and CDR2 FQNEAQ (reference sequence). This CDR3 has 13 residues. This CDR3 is CASSIDGDQPQHF. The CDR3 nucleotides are TGTGCCAGCAGCATTGACGGGGACCAGCCCCAGCATTTT.

This CDR3 reads CASSFGSLNTEAFF. In DNA, the CDR3 is TGCGCCAGCAGCTTCGGGAGTTTGAACACTGAAGCTTTCTTT. The chain is built from TRBV5-1 and TRBJ1-1, with D unresolved. Trimming took 2 bases from V and 0 from J, leaving 8 bases between them. CDR1 and CDR2 (germline): SGHRS, YFSETQ. This CDR3 region has 14 residues.

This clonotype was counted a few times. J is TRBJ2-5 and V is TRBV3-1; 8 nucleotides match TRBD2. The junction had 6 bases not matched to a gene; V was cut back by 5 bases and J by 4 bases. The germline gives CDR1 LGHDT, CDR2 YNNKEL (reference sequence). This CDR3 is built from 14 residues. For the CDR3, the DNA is TGTGCCAGCAGCGACAGCGCGGGGGGAGAGACCCAGTACTTC. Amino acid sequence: CASSDSAGGETQYF.

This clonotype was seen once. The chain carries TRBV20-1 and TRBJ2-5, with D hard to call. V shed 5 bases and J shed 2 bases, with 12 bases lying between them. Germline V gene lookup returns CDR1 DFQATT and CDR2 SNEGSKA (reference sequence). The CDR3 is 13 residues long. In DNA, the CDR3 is TGCAGTGCTCGGAGTCCCGAGCAAGAGACCCAGTACTTC. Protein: CSARSPEQETQYF.

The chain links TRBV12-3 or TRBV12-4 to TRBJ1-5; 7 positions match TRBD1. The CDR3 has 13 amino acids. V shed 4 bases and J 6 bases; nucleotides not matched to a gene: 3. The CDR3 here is CASSSQGGQPQHF. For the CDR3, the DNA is TGTGCCAGCAGTTCCCAGGGGGGTCAGCCCCAGCATTTT.

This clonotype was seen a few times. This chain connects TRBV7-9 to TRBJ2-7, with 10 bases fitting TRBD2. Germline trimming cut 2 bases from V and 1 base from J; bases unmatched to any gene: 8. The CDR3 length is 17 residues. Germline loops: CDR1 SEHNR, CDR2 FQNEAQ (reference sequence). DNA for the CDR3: TGTGCCAGCAGCTTACCCAGTGGACTAGCGGCGTCCTACGAGCAGTACTTC. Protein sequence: CASSLPSGLAASYEQYF.

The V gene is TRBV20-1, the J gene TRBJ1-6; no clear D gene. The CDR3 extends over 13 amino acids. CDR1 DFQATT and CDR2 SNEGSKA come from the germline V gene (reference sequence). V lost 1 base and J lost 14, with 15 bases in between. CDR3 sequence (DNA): TGCAGTGCTAGAGTCCCGGGCCGCACAACCCTCCACTTT. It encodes CSARVPGRTTLHF.

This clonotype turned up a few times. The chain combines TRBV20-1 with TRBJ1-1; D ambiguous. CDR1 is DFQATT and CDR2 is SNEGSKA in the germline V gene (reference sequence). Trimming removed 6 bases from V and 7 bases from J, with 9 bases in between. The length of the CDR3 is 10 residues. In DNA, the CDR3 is TGCAGTGCGCCCTTCATTGAAGCTTTCTTT. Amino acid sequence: CSAPFIEAFF.

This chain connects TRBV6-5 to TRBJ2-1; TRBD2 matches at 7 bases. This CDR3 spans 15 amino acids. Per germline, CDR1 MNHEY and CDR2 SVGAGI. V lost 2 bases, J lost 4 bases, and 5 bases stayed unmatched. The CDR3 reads CASSYGGGRYNEQFF. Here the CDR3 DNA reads TGTGCCAGCAGTTACGGGGGGGGAAGGTACAATGAGCAGTTCTTC.

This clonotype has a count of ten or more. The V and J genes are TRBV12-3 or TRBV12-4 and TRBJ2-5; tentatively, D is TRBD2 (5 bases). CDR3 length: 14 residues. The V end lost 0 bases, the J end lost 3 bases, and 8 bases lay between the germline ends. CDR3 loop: CASSLAIGKETQYF. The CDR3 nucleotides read TGTGCCAGCAGTTTAGCCATCGGGAAAGAGACCCAGTACTTC.

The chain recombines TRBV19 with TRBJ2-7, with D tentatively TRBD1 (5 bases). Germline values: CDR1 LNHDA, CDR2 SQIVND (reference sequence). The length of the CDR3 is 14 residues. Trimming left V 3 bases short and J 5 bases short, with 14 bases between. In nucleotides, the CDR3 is TGTGCCAGTAGTATGACCAGGGCAAAAAACGAGCAGTACTTC. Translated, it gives CASSMTRAKNEQYF.

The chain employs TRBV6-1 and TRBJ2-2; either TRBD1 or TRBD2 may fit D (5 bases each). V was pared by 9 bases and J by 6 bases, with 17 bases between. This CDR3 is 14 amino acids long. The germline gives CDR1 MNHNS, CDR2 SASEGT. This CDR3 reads CASQKEGMAGELFF. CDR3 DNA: TGTGCCAGTCAAAAAGAGGGGATGGCCGGGGAGCTGTTTTTT.

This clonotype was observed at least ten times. This chain's CDR3 is CASKTGMNTEAFF. CDR3 in DNA: TGCGCCAGCAAGACAGGGATGAACACTGAAGCTTTCTTT. The chain joins TRBV5-1 to TRBJ1-1; 7 nucleotides line up with TRBD1. Germline V CDR1 and CDR2: SGHRS, YFSETQ. The CDR3 runs to 13 residues. V shed 6 bases, J shed 0 bases, and the junction held 2 bases outside the gene matches.

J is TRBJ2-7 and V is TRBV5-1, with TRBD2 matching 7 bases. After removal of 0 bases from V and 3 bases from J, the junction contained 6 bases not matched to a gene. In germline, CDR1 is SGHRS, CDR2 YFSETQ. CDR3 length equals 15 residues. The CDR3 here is CASSLAGWGGYEQYF. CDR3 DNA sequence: TGCGCCAGCAGCTTGGCTGGCTGGGGGGGCTACGAGCAGTACTTC.